The 8 T cell receptor beta chains below were found in one sample sequenced in a study of OX40 agonist ivuxolimab in advanced cancers. Profiling relied on immunoSEQ multiplex PCR, and the TCRdb table lists in-frame clones only, not all of them. Here the sample spans approximately 17,000 clones, about three quarters being singletons. Sequenced material: CD4+ or CD8+ T cells sorted from blood, taken in a trial of the OX40 agonist ivuxolimab. The receptors were gathered from an adult with an advanced solid tumor such as melanoma, head and neck, liver or kidney cancer.

The chain recombines TRBV4-1 with TRBJ2-5; 8 bases are shared with TRBD2. Trimming removed 3 bases from V and 2 bases from J; junction bases left unmatched: 5. CDR3 size: 15 residues. In germline, CDR1 is MGHRA, CDR2 YSYEKL. The CDR3 spells CASSQSGTSQETQYF. The CDR3 DNA is TGCGCCAGCAGCCAGTCCGGGACTAGTCAAGAGACCCAGTACTTC.

The chain couples TRBV27 to TRBJ2-1; no clear D gene. Trimming left V 5 bases short and J 0 bases short, with 14 bases between. Per the germline V gene, CDR1 is MNHEY and CDR2 is SMNVEV (reference sequence). The CDR3 has 16 residues. The CDR3 DNA reads as TGTGCCAGCAGTCCCAGCGCCCAGAGCTCCTACAATGAGCAGTTCTTC. Amino acid sequence: CASSPSAQSSYNEQFF.

The rearrangement uses TRBV5-4 and TRBJ2-2, with no clear D. Germline V gene sequence: CDR1 SGHNT, CDR2 YYREEE (reference sequence). CDR3 length equals 15 residues. Trimming removed 4 bases from V and 6 bases from J, with 16 bases in between. This chain's CDR3 is CASSDSYAVPGELFF. In nucleotides, the CDR3 is TGTGCCAGCAGCGACTCCTACGCGGTCCCCGGGGAGCTGTTTTTT.

In the case of this clone: Other DNA sequences of this sample code for an identical CDR3. The CDR3 is CAWSLGVYEQYF. The CDR3 DNA reads TGTGCCTGGAGTTTAGGCGTCTACGAGCAGTACTTC. The V call is TRBV30, the J call TRBJ2-7; D gene uncertain. The germline V gene encodes CDR1 GTSNPN and CDR2 SVGIG (reference sequence). This CDR3 is 12 amino acids long. Trimming took off 2 bases at V and 3 bases at J, with 8 bases between the two ends. The full variable domain, with the rest looked up from reference TRBV30 and TRBJ2-7, is SQTIHQWPATLVQPVGSPLSLECTVEGTSNPNLYWYRQAAGRGLQLLFYSVGIGQISSEVPQNLSASRPQDRQFILSSKKLLLSDSGFYLCAWSLGVYEQYFGPGTRLTVT.

This rearrangement joins TRBV4-1 to TRBJ1-1, with D possibly being TRBD1 (5 bases). The CDR3 sequence is 14 residues long. Per germline, CDR1 MGHRA and CDR2 YSYEKL. Deletions cut 1 base from V and 4 bases from J, with 10 bases between. The CDR3 sequence: CASSQVGEGTEAFF. CDR3 DNA sequence: TGCGCCAGCAGCCAAGTGGGGGAGGGCACTGAAGCTTTCTTT.

This clone was observed a few times. The chain uses TRBV4-3 and TRBJ2-3; D call uncertain. Germline V gene sequence: CDR1 LGHNA, CDR2 YSLEER. The CDR3 spans 16 residues. Trimming removed 2 bases from V and 0 bases from J, with 12 bases in between. The CDR3 DNA is TGCGCCAGCAGCCAACTGGGCCCCTTTAGCACAGATACGCAGTATTTT. This codes for CASSQLGPFSTDTQYF.

J is TRBJ2-7 and V is TRBV6-5, with a possible D match to TRBD1 (5 bases). Trimming pared 6 bases from V and 2 bases from J, leaving 14 bases between. The CDR3 extends over 14 amino acids. Germline values: CDR1 MNHEY, CDR2 SVGAGI. CDR3: CASRPQGVAYEQYF. The CDR3 DNA sequence: TGTGCCAGCAGACCCCAGGGTGTGGCCTACGAGCAGTACTTC.

This clone has only a few counts. V and J are TRBV7-9 and TRBJ2-7, with D tentatively TRBD1 or TRBD2 (5 bases each). The CDR3 spans 15 residues. V lost 7 bases and J 3 bases, leaving 19 bases between the germline ends. The V gene's germline CDR1 is SEHNR and CDR2 FQNEAQ (reference sequence). CDR3 nucleotides: TGTGCCAGCACCCCTTCAGAGGGACCGATCTACGAGCAGTACTTC. It encodes CASTPSEGPIYEQYF. Full variable domain (remainder filled in from reference TRBV7-9 and TRBJ2-7): DTGVSQNPRHKITKRGQNVTFRCDPISEHNRLYWYRQTLGQGPEFLTYFQNEAQLEKSRLLSDRFSAERPKGSFSTLEIQRTEQGDSAMYLCASTPSEGPIYEQYFGPGTRLTVT.